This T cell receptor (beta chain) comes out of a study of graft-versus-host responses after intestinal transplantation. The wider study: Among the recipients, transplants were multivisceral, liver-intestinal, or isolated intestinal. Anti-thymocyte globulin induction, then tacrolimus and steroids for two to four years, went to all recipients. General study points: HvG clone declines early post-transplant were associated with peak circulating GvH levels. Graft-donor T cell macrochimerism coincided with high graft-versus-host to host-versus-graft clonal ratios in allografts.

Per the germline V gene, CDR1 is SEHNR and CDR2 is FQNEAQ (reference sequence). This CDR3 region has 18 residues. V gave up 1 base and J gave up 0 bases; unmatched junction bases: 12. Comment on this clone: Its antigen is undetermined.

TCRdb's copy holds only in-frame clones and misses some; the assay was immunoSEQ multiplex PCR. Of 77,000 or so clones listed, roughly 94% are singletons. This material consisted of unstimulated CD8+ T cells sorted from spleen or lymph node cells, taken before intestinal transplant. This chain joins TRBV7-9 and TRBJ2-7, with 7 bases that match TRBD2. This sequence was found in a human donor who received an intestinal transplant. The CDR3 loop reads CASSLEPAGRTLSYEQYF. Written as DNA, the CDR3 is TGTGCCAGCAGCTTAGAGCCAGCGGGAAGAACCCTCTCCTACGAGCAGTACTTC. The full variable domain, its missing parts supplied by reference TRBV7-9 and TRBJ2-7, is DTGVSQNPRHKITKRGQNVTFRCDPISEHNRLYWYRQTLGQGPEFLTYFQNEAQLEKSRLLSDRFSAERPKGSFSTLEIQRTEQGDSAMYLCASSLEPAGRTLSYEQYFGPGTRLTVT.